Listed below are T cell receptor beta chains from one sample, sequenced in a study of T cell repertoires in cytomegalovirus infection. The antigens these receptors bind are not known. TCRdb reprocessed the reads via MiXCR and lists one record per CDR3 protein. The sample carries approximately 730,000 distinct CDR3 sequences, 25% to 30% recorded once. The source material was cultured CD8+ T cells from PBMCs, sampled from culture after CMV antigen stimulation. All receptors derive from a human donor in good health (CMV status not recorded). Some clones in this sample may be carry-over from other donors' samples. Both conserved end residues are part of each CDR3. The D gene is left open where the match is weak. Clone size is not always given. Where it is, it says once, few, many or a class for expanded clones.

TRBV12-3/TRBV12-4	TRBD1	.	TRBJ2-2	CASSLTRDRAPGELFF	TGTGCCAGCAGTTTGACCCGCGACAGGGCTCCCGGGGAGCTGTTTTTT
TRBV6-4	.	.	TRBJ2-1	CASSDSWAMGSNEQFF	TGTGCCAGCAGTGACTCATGGGCCATGGGAAGCAATGAGCAGTTCTTC
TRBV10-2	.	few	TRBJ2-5	CASSENGGRETQYF	TGCGCCAGCAGTGAAAACGGGGGCCGTGAGACCCAGTACTTC
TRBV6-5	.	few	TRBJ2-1	CASSYNGGNEQFF	TGTGCCAGCAGTTACAACGGAGGCAATGAGCAGTTCTTC
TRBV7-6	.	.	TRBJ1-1	CASSSRQGYTEAFF	TGTGCCAGCTCCTCGCGGCAGGGTTACACTGAAGCTTTCTTT
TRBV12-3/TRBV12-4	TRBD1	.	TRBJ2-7	CASSSSDRVEQYF	TGTGCCAGCAGCTCCTCGGACAGGGTCGAGCAGTACTTC
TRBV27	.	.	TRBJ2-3	CASSRQRQDTQYF	TGTGCCAGCAGTCGACAGCGCCAAGATACGCAGTATTTT
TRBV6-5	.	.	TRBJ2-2	CASSYRGETGELFF	TGTGCCAGCAGTTACAGGGGAGAGACCGGGGAGCTGTTTTTT
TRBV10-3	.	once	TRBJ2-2	CAISESSLTGELFF	TGTGCCATCAGTGAGTCGTCCCTCACCGGGGAGCTGTTTTTT
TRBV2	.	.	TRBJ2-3	CAKTTDTDTQYF	TGTGCCAAGACGACAGACACAGATACGCAGTATTTT
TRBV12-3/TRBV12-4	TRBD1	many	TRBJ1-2	CASSLTGGPGYTF	TGTGCCAGCAGCTTAACAGGGGGCCCTGGCTACACCTTC
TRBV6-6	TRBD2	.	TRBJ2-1	CASSVGVAGDYNEQFF	TGTGCCAGCAGTGTAGGGGTAGCGGGGGATTACAATGAGCAGTTCTTC
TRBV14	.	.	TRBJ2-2	CASSPPGRNTGELFF	TGTGCCAGCAGTCCTCCGGGACGGAACACCGGGGAGCTGTTTTTT
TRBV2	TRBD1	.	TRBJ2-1	CASSDGQGAYNEQFF	TGTGCCAGCAGTGACGGACAGGGGGCGTACAATGAGCAGTTCTTC
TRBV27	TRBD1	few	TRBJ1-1	CASSLLQGPPMNTEAFF	TGTGCCAGCAGTTTGTTACAGGGGCCACCTATGAACACTGAAGCTTTCTTT
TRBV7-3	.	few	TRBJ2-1	CASSFIRGDYNEQFF	TGTGCCAGCAGCTTTATTCGCGGGGATTACAATGAGCAGTTCTTC
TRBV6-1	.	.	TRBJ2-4	CASSEGPGTDIQYF	TGTGCCAGCAGTGAAGGACCAGGTACCGACATTCAGTACTTC
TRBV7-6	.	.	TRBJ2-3	CASSLVGEADTQYF	TGTGCCAGCAGCTTAGTCGGGGAGGCAGATACGCAGTATTTT
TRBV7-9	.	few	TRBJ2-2	CATLGRTVYTGELFF	TGTGCCACCTTAGGACGGACAGTCTACACCGGGGAGCTGTTTTTT
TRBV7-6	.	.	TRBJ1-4	CASSIGPNEKLFF	TGTGCCAGCAGTATCGGACCCAATGAAAAACTGTTTTTT
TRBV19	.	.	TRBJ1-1	CASGQGGWTEAFF	TGTGCCAGTGGCCAGGGCGGGTGGACTGAAGCTTTCTTT
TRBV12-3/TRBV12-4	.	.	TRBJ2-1	CASSLVASAEQFF	TGTGCCAGCAGTTTGGTCGCTTCAGCGGAGCAGTTCTTC
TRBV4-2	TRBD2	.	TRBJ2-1	CASSPRTSGGLRAEQFF	TGTGCCAGCAGCCCCCGGACTAGCGGGGGGTTGCGGGCTGAGCAGTTCTTC
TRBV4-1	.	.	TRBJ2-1	CASSQERGLDNEQFF	TGCGCCAGCAGCCAAGAGCGGGGTTTAGACAATGAGCAGTTCTTC
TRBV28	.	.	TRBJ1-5	CASSWVRASNQPQHF	TGTGCCAGCAGTTGGGTCAGGGCTAGCAATCAGCCCCAGCATTTT
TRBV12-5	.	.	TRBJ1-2	CALQPGVLYYGYTF	TGTGCTCTTCAACCGGGTGTATTGTACTATGGCTACACCTTC
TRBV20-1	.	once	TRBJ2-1	CSARDCCLGPSSYNEQFF	TGCAGTGCTAGAGATTGCTGTCTCGGGCCAAGCTCCTACAATGAGCAGTTCTTC
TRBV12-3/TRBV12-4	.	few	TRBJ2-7	CASSLSKLEQYF	TGTGCCAGCAGTTTATCGAAATTGGAGCAGTACTTC
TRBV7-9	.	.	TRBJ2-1	CASSWSGAPDEQFF	TGTGCCAGCAGCTGGTCGGGGGCCCCTGATGAGCAGTTCTTC
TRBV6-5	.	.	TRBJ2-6	CASSSTSSGANVLTF	TGTGCCAGCAGTTCAACTAGCTCTGGGGCCAACGTCCTGACTTTC
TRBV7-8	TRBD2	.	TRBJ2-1	CASSPETSPNEQFF	TGTGCCAGCAGTCCGGAGACTAGCCCTAATGAGCAGTTCTTC
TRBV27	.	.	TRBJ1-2	CASSLRGPIYGYTF	TGTGCCAGCAGTTTAAGGGGTCCTATCTATGGCTACACCTTC
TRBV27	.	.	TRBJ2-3	CASSFRTSTDTQYF	TGTGCCAGCAGTTTCAGGACTAGCACAGATACGCAGTATTTT
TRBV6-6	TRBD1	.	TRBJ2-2	CASSYSDRDYTGELFF	TGTGCCAGCAGTTACTCCGACAGGGATTACACCGGGGAGCTGTTTTTT
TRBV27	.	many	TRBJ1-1	CASKPGMNTEAFF	TGTGCCAGCAAACCGGGAATGAACACTGAAGCTTTCTTT
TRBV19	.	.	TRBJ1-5	CASSIDPRRDTREQPQHF	TGTGCCAGTAGTATAGATCCCCGCCGGGACACGAGGGAGCAGCCCCAGCATTTT
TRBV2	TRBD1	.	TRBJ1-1	CASINRDRGVTEAFF	TGTGCCAGCATCAACCGGGACAGGGGTGTCACTGAAGCTTTCTTT
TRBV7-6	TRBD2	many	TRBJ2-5	CASSLAPGGSQETQYF	TGTGCCAGCAGCTTAGCCCCGGGGGGATCCCAAGAGACCCAGTACTTC
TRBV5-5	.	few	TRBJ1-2	CASSLPDLTDGYTF	TGTGCCAGCAGCTTGCCTGACCTTACGGATGGCTACACCTTC
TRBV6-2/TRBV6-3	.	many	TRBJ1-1	CATLESTEAFF	TGTGCCACCCTCGAAAGTACTGAAGCTTTCTTT
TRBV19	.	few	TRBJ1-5	CASSIVSFNQPQHF	TGTGCCAGTAGTATTGTCAGCTTCAATCAGCCCCAGCATTTT
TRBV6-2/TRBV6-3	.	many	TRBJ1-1	CASSGTMNTEAFF	TGTGCCAGCTCTGGGACAATGAACACTGAAGCTTTCTTT
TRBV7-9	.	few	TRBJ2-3	CASSPGRRNAFADTQYF	TGTGCCAGCAGCCCCGGGCGACGGAATGCATTCGCAGATACGCAGTATTTT
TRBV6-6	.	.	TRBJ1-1	CASSYPPGEAFF	TGTGCCAGCAGTTACCCGCCTGGCGAAGCTTTCTTT
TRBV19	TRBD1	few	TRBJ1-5	CASGQGEGGNQPQHF	TGTGCCAGCGGACAGGGAGAGGGCGGCAATCAGCCCCAGCATTTT
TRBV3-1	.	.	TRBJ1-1	CASSQRARVGTEAFF	TGTGCCAGCAGCCAACGGGCTAGGGTTGGGACTGAAGCTTTCTTT
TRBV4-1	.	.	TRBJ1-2	CASSLNRFGNYGFTF	TGCGCCAGCAGCCTAAATAGATTCGGGAACTATGGCTTCACCTTC